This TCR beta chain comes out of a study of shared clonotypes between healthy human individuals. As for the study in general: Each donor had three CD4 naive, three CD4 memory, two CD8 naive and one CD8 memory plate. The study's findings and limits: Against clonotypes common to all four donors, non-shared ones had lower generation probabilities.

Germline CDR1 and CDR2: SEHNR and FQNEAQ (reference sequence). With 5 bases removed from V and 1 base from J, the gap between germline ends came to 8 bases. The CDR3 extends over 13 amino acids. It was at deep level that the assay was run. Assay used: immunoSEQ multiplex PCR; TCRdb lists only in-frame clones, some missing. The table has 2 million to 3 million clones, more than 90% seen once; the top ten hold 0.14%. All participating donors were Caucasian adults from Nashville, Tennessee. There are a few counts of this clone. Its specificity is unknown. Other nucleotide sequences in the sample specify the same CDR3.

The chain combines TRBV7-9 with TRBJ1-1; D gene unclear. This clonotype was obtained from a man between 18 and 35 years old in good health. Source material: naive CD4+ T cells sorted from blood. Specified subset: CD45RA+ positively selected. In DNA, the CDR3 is TGTGCCAGCAGCCGCGAAACGAACACTGAAGCTTTCTTT. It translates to CASSRETNTEAFF.